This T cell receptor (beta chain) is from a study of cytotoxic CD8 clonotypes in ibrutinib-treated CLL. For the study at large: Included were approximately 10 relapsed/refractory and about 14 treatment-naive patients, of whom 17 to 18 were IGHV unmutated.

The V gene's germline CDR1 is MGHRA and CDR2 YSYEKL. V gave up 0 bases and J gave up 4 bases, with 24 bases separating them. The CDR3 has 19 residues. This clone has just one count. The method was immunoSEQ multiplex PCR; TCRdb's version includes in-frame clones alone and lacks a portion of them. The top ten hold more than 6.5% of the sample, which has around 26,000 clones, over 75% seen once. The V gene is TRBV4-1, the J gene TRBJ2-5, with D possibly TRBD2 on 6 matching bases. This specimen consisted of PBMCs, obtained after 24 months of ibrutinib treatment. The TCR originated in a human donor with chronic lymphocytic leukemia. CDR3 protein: CASSQELGRSPGLRETQYF. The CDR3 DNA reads TGCGCCAGCAGCCAAGAACTTGGCAGGTCACCGGGACTCCGAGAGACCCAGTACTTC.